This T cell receptor (beta chain) was recovered during a study of PD-L1 blockade in urothelial cancer. About the research overall: Patients had undergone 0 to 3 prior chemotherapy regimens. Blood yielded a median of about 140,000 T cells per sample.

The CDR3 has 13 residues. In germline, CDR1 is KGHSH, CDR2 LQKENI. The V end was cut by 6 bases, the J end by 5 bases, with 13 bases between. This clone was seen just once. Data came from immunoSEQ multiplex PCR; TCRdb stores just in-frame clones and leaves some out. This table has 100,000 or so clones, around 85% appearing once. Pretreatment sampling and on-treatment sampling together yielded between 1 and 8 samples for each patient. This material consisted of PBMCs, taken around atezolizumab (anti-PD-L1) treatment. The rearrangement uses TRBV18 and TRBJ2-5, with a possible D match to TRBD2 (6 bases). The TCR was taken from a man aged 45-60 years with urothelial cancer. CDR3 bases: TGTGCCAGCTCCCTCAGGGAGGAGGAGACCCAGTACTTC. It specifies CASSLREEETQYF.